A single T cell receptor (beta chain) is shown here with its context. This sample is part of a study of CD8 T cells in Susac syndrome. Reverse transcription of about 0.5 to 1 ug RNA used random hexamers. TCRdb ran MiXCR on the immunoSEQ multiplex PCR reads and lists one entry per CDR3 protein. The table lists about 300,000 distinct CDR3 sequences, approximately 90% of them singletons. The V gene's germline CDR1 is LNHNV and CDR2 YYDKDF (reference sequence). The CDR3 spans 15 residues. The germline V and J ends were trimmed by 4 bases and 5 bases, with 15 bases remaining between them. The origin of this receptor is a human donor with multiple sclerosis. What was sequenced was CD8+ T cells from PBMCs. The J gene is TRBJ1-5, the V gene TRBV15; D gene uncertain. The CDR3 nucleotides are TGTGCCACCAGCAATACAGATAGGGTTCATCAGCCCCAGCATTTT. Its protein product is CATSNTDRVHQPQHF.